Listed here are 14 T cell receptor beta chains from one sample, sequenced in a study of blood T cell repertoires in COVID-19. The repertoire was sequenced with immunoSEQ multiplex PCR; TCRdb's copy has only in-frame clones and lacks some. Of under 150,000 clones listed, 79% are singletons. The specimen was peripheral blood. All receptors come from a woman of 80 years or more with acute or convalescent COVID-19.

The chain links TRBV19 to TRBJ2-2; D may be TRBD1 (6 bases). CDR3 size: 13 residues. V lost 5 bases and J 11 bases, leaving 15 bases between the germline ends. Per the germline V gene, CDR1 is LNHDA and CDR2 is SQIVND (reference sequence). CDR3 bases: TGTGCCAGTAGTCTAATCTCCGGGACAGAGCTGTTTTTT. Its protein product is CASSLISGTELFF.

The chain recombines TRBV25-1 with TRBJ1-1, with D perhaps TRBD1 (6 bases). The CDR3 covers 14 residues. Germline CDR1 is MGHDK and CDR2 is SYGVNS. The V end was cut by 8 bases, the J end by 0 bases, with 13 bases between. The CDR3 bases are TGTGCCAGCCGCGCCAGGGGTCTGAACACTGAAGCTTTCTTT. Translation gives CASRARGLNTEAFF.

V and J are TRBV4-3 and TRBJ1-2, with D perhaps matching TRBD1 (5 bases). Germline CDR1 is LGHNA and CDR2 is YSLEER. The ends were cut back, 4 bases at V and 4 bases at J, with 34 bases in the middle. The CDR3 covers 21 residues. Here the CDR3 reads CASSLKHGGISSVGVGYGYTF. CDR3 DNA: TGCGCCAGCAGCCTTAAGCACGGGGGAATATCCTCGGTGGGTGTTGGCTATGGCTACACCTTC.

The rearrangement joins TRBV9 to TRBJ1-3; 7 nucleotides match TRBD1. The germline CDR1 and CDR2 sequences are SGDLS and YYNGEE. CDR3 length: 18 residues. V was pared by 4 bases and J by 0 bases, with 13 bases of the junction left unmatched. The CDR3 loop is CASSLSSGTDISGNTIYF. For the CDR3, the DNA is TGTGCCAGCAGCCTGTCATCCGGGACAGACATCTCTGGAAACACCATATATTTT.

The J gene is TRBJ2-3, the V gene TRBV9; 7 positions match TRBD1. Per the germline V gene, CDR1 is SGDLS and CDR2 is YYNGEE. After removal of 4 bases from V and 2 bases from J, the junction contained 4 bases not matched to a gene. There are 14 residues in the CDR3. In DNA form, the CDR3 reads TGTGCCAGCAGCCCTACAGGGGACACAGATACGCAGTATTTT. Protein: CASSPTGDTDTQYF.

The table lists this clone with a few counts. The DNA of the CDR3 is TGTGCCAGCAGCTTAGATCCTATTGTTGAAAAACTGTTTTTT. Its protein product is CASSLDPIVEKLFF. The chain recombines TRBV7-2 with TRBJ1-4; no firm D call. V lost 1 base, J lost 7 bases, and 10 bases lay in between. Per germline, CDR1 SGHTA and CDR2 FQGNSA. The CDR3 length is 14 residues.

This clone was detected ten times or more. The genes are TRBV18 and TRBJ2-7; 8 bases map to TRBD1. This CDR3 spans 14 amino acids. With V trimmed by 6 bases and J by 3 bases, 7 bases remained unmatched. Germline V gene data show CDR1 as KGHSH and CDR2 as LQKENI. CDR3 loop: CASSVGQGGYEQYF. The CDR3 region has the DNA TGTGCCAGCTCCGTTGGACAGGGAGGCTACGAGCAGTACTTC. The variable domain in full, completed from reference TRBV18 and TRBJ2-7, reads NAGVMQNPRHLVRRRGQEARLRCSPMKGHSHVYWYRQLPEEGLKFMVYLQKENIIDESGMPKERFSAEFPKEGPSILRIQQVVRGDSAAYFCASSVGQGGYEQYFGPGTRLTVT.

This clone was recorded once. The chain is built from TRBV7-9 and TRBJ1-2, with unresolved D. V shed 1 base and J shed 7 bases, with 22 bases lying between them. The CDR3 runs to 17 residues. Germline CDR1 and CDR2: SEHNR and FQNEAQ (reference sequence). As DNA, the CDR3 is TGTGCCAGCAGCTTAGACTTCCGAGACTACCAACGCCGTGGCTACACCTTC. This gives the protein CASSLDFRDYQRRGYTF.

The CDR3 DNA sequence: TGTGCCAGCAGTTTGGCGGGACAGGGGATTATTTCACCCCTCCACTTT. It yields the protein CASSLAGQGIISPLHF. V usage is TRBV28 and J usage is TRBJ1-6; 10 bases line up with TRBD1. Germline V CDR1 and CDR2: MDHEN, SYDVKM. This CDR3 has 16 amino acids. V lost 3 bases and J lost 9; bases outside the gene matches: 8.

The V call is TRBV5-4, the J call TRBJ2-3; TRBD2 matches 9 bases. The CDR3 loop spans 15 amino acids. CDR1 is SGHNT and CDR2 is YYREEE in the germline V gene (reference sequence). The junction had 6 bases not matched to a gene; V was cut back by 3 bases and J by 4 bases. The CDR3 DNA reads as TGTGCCAGCAGCTCCCCCTTAGCGGGAGCAGATACGCAGTATTTT. Protein sequence: CASSSPLAGADTQYF.

The V call is TRBV28, the J call TRBJ2-7, with D possibly matching TRBD1 (6 bases). Per the germline V gene, CDR1 is MDHEN and CDR2 is SYDVKM. Trimming removed 2 bases at V and 4 bases at J, with 18 bases between. This CDR3 comprises 16 residues. The CDR3 protein is CASSLPTTGPRYEQYF. CDR3 DNA: TGTGCCAGCAGTTTACCTACAACAGGGCCCCGTTACGAGCAGTACTTC.

CDR3 in amino acids: CASSQKRQDYGYTF. DNA of the CDR3: TGTGCCAGCAGCCAAAAGAGACAGGACTATGGCTACACCTTC. The rearrangement links TRBV6-2 or TRBV6-3 to TRBJ1-2, with D possibly matching TRBD1 (6 bases). V was pared by 6 bases and J by 3 bases, with 14 bases between. CDR1 MNHEY and CDR2 SVGEGT come from the germline V gene. The CDR3 loop spans 14 amino acids.

The CDR3 loop is CASSSATGTGEGYTF. The CDR3 DNA reads TGCGCCAGCAGCTCCGCTACCGGGACAGGGGAAGGCTACACCTTC. V and J are TRBV5-1 and TRBJ1-2; 10 nucleotides match TRBD1. CDR3 length: 15 amino acids. Trimming cost V 3 bases and J 8 bases; bases outside gene matches: 10. Per germline, CDR1 SGHRS and CDR2 YFSETQ.

The chain carries TRBV10-2 and TRBJ2-7; 7 nucleotides align to TRBD2. After removal of 4 bases from V and 7 bases from J, the junction contained 13 bases not matched to a gene. The germline V gene has CDR1 WSHSY and CDR2 SAAADI. The CDR3 loop spans 15 amino acids. The CDR3 region is CASSAALRGEGEQYF. As DNA, the CDR3 is TGCGCCAGCAGTGCCGCCCTACGGGGGGAGGGAGAGCAGTACTTC.